The 21 T cell receptor beta chains presented below share a single source sample, sequenced in a study of cytomegalovirus exposure and HLA in healthy donors. PCR primers comprised 60 Vbeta and 13 Jbeta primers. Sequencing was performed with immunoSEQ multiplex PCR; in TCRdb, only in-frame clones are kept and a portion is missing. The data hold 90,000 to 120,000 clones, with roughly 76% observed a single time. Material for sequencing was PBMCs. Receptors were obtained from a man between 18 and 35 years old in good health and CMV-seronegative.

This chain connects TRBV7-9 to TRBJ1-2, with D maybe TRBD1 (5 bases). With 1 base removed from V and 2 bases from J, the gap between germline ends came to 5 bases. CDR3 length: 13 amino acids. The germline gives CDR1 SEHNR, CDR2 FQNEAQ (reference sequence). The CDR3 protein is CASSLEGNYGYTF. CDR3 coding DNA: TGTGCCAGCAGCTTAGAGGGGAACTATGGCTACACCTTC.

CDR3 region: CASSKPGQGSETQYF. The CDR3 coding sequence is TGTGCCAGCAGTAAACCCGGACAGGGTTCGGAGACCCAGTACTTC. The chain combines TRBV28 with TRBJ2-5; 8 bases are shared with TRBD1. This CDR3 is 15 amino acids long. Germline loops: CDR1 MDHEN, CDR2 SYDVKM. The V segment lost 5 bases and the J segment 5 bases; nucleotides outside the gene matches: 10.

The rearrangement joins TRBV18 to TRBJ2-1; tentatively, D is TRBD2 (5 bases). Germline V CDR1 and CDR2: KGHSH, LQKENI. The CDR3 is made up of 15 amino acids. Trimming removed 1 base from V and 0 bases from J, with 7 bases in between. CDR3 amino acids: CASSPQRSSYNEQFF. CDR3 DNA sequence: TGTGCCAGCTCACCACAGCGGAGCTCCTACAATGAGCAGTTCTTC.

The chain employs TRBV2 and TRBJ2-2; D is perhaps TRBD2 (6 bases). With 5 bases removed from V and 6 bases from J, the gap between germline ends came to 10 bases. From germline, CDR1 is SNHLY and CDR2 FYNNEI. The CDR3 runs 13 residues. The CDR3 is CASSRRESGELFF. CDR3 in DNA: TGTGCCAGCAGTAGGAGGGAGTCCGGGGAGCTGTTTTTT.

The chain uses TRBV6-1 and TRBJ1-1, with TRBD1 as a possible D gene (5 bases). Germline lookup yields CDR1 MNHNS and CDR2 SASEGT. This CDR3 contains 14 residues. The V and J ends lost 3 bases and 2 bases respectively, with 10 bases between them. CDR3 amino acids: CASSDGGVNTEAFF. The CDR3 nucleotides read TGTGCCAGCAGTGATGGAGGGGTAAACACTGAAGCTTTCTTT.

The chain is built from TRBV28 and TRBJ1-5; D is uncertain. Germline V gene sequence: CDR1 MDHEN, CDR2 SYDVKM. This CDR3 spans 13 amino acids. Trimming removed 5 bases from V and 1 base from J, with 6 bases in between. CDR3: CASSVYSNQPQHF. The CDR3 DNA reads TGTGCCAGCAGTGTCTACAGCAATCAGCCCCAGCATTTT.

The chain's CDR3 is CASSQEGLAGEQYF. The CDR3 DNA reads as TGCGCCAGCAGCCAAGAAGGCCTAGCGGGCGAGCAGTACTTC. V gene TRBV4-3 combines with J gene TRBJ2-7; 8 bases align to TRBD2. After removal of 0 bases from V and 6 bases from J, the junction contained 4 bases not matched to a gene. The CDR3 sequence is 14 residues long. CDR1 LGHNA and CDR2 YSLEER come from the germline V gene.

The chain links TRBV5-6 to TRBJ1-2; perhaps TRBD1 as D (5 bases). This CDR3 comprises 14 residues. Between the trimmed V and J ends, which lost 6 bases and 4 bases, there was a span of 16 bases. Germline CDR1 SGHDT, CDR2 YYEEEE. The CDR3 sequence: CASKNQGRAYGYTF. CDR3 in DNA: TGTGCCAGCAAGAATCAGGGCAGGGCCTATGGCTACACCTTC.

This chain joins TRBV28 and TRBJ1-3; 7 nucleotides agree with TRBD1. CDR3 length: 15 amino acids. The trim removed 6 bases at V and 1 base at J, leaving 6 bases unmatched. Looked up from germline, CDR1 is MDHEN and CDR2 is SYDVKM. CDR3 sequence reads: CASRSNRGSGNTIYF. The DNA of the CDR3 is TGTGCCAGCAGGTCTAACAGGGGATCTGGAAACACCATATATTTT.

The chain employs TRBV7-2 and TRBJ2-5; 12 bases line up with TRBD1. Germline assignment: CDR1 SGHTA and CDR2 FQGNSA. The junction had 6 bases not matched to a gene; V was cut back by 5 bases and J by 5 bases. This CDR3 is 15 amino acids long. CDR3 coding DNA: TGTGCCAGCAGCCCGGGACAGGGGGCGCGGGAGACCCAGTACTTC. Protein product: CASSPGQGARETQYF.

The chain recombines TRBV5-6 with TRBJ1-2, with D possibly being TRBD1 (5 bases). Trimming left V 4 bases short and J 5 bases short, with 15 bases between. The CDR3 contains 14 residues. Germline V gene data show CDR1 as SGHDT and CDR2 as YYEEEE. CDR3 sequence (DNA): TGTGCCAGCAGCGGTACAGGCGTGGAATATGGCTACACCTTC. This gives the protein CASSGTGVEYGYTF.

The V gene is TRBV7-9, the J gene TRBJ2-7; D is perhaps TRBD2 (5 bases). CDR1 SEHNR and CDR2 FQNEAQ come from the germline V gene (reference sequence). V shed 4 bases and J shed 6 bases, with 19 bases lying between them. The CDR3 runs to 15 residues. The CDR3 DNA follows: TGTGCCAGCAGCTACGGCATAGGCGGGCTGGGCGAGCAGTACTTC. Translation: CASSYGIGGLGEQYF.

The chain is built from TRBV27 and TRBJ2-7; TRBD1 agrees at 7 bases. The CDR3 covers 14 residues. V lost 1 base to trimming and J lost 6 bases; unmatched junction nucleotides: 6. Germline CDR1 MNHEY, CDR2 SMNVEV (reference sequence). The DNA of the CDR3 is TGTGCCAGCAGTTTATTGGGCAGGGGGTCCGAGCAGTACTTC. It yields the protein CASSLLGRGSEQYF.

In this sample, this clone turned up a few times. This chain links TRBV11-3 with TRBJ2-1; 9 positions agree with TRBD2. The V gene's germline CDR1 is SGHNT and CDR2 YENEEA. Trimming cost V 5 bases and J 5 bases; bases outside gene matches: 10. This CDR3 is built from 16 residues. CDR3 protein: CASSPGGSGGDNEQFF. For the CDR3, the DNA is TGTGCCAGCAGCCCAGGAGGTAGCGGGGGAGACAATGAGCAGTTCTTC.

This clone was observed a single time. V is TRBV6-5 and J is TRBJ2-7, with TRBD2 as a possible D gene (6 bases). CDR1 and CDR2 (germline): MNHEY, SVGAGI. V was trimmed by 6 bases and J by 7 bases, leaving 22 bases between them. This CDR3 region has 15 residues. The CDR3 DNA sequence: TGTGCCAGCAGCCCCTCGGGACTTCTATTCGGGGAGCAGTACTTC. Translated: CASSPSGLLFGEQYF.

The chain links TRBV7-2 to TRBJ2-2; tentatively, D is TRBD2 (6 bases). The CDR3 is 17 residues long. CDR1 and CDR2 (germline): SGHTA, FQGNSA. V lost 5 bases and J lost 4, with 20 bases in between. In nucleotides, the CDR3 is TGTGCCAGCAGCAGACTAATGGGGGGATGGGGCACCGGGGAGCTGTTTTTT. It encodes CASSRLMGGWGTGELFF.

The gene calls are TRBV7-8 and TRBJ2-7, with D unresolved. The V gene lost 3 bases and the J gene lost 1 base, with 10 bases spanning the gap. This CDR3 spans 14 amino acids. Germline CDR1 reads SGHVS; CDR2 reads FQNEAQ. CDR3 in amino acids: CASSFLEVSYEQYF. DNA for the CDR3: TGTGCCAGCAGCTTCCTTGAGGTTTCCTACGAGCAGTACTTC.

V is TRBV7-9 and J is TRBJ2-7; possible D gene TRBD1, 6 bases. Germline V gene data show CDR1 as SEHNR and CDR2 as FQNEAQ (reference sequence). The CDR3 is 16 amino acids. Trimming removed 4 bases from V and 7 bases from J, with 23 bases in between. Here the CDR3 reads CASSSNRLDRAREQYF. DNA of the CDR3: TGTGCCAGCAGCTCCAACAGACTGGACAGAGCTCGGGAGCAGTACTTC. Variable domain in full (rest from reference TRBV7-9 and TRBJ2-7): DTGVSQNPRHKITKRGQNVTFRCDPISEHNRLYWYRQTLGQGPEFLTYFQNEAQLEKSRLLSDRFSAERPKGSFSTLEIQRTEQGDSAMYLCASSSNRLDRAREQYFGPGTRLTVT.

The chain has TRBV9 and TRBJ2-2; 9 nucleotides agree with TRBD2. This CDR3 is built from 15 residues. The germline CDR1 and CDR2 sequences are SGDLS and YYNGEE. V lost 3 bases, J lost 4 bases, and 4 bases stayed unmatched. This CDR3 is CASSASGGPTGELFF. CDR3 sequence (DNA): TGTGCCAGCAGCGCGAGCGGGGGGCCCACCGGGGAGCTGTTTTTT.

This clone was counted a few times. CDR3 in DNA: TGTGCCAGCAGCTTATCGGGGGGCGGTAATGAAAAACTGTTTTTT. Protein sequence: CASSLSGGGNEKLFF. V and J are TRBV7-9 and TRBJ1-4; maybe TRBD1 (6 bases). CDR1 SEHNR and CDR2 FQNEAQ come from the germline V gene (reference sequence). The CDR3 loop spans 15 amino acids. V shed 2 bases and J shed 4 bases, with 11 bases lying between them.

The chain is built from TRBV6-1 and TRBJ1-5; D may be TRBD1 (5 bases). The CDR3 extends over 16 amino acids. The germline gives CDR1 MNHNS, CDR2 SASEGT. V was cut by 0 bases and J by 5 bases, with 14 bases left in between. The DNA of the CDR3 is TGTGCCAGCAGTGAAGCTGCTGGCAGGGTATATCAGCCCCAGCATTTT. It yields the protein CASSEAAGRVYQPQHF.